This TCR beta chain was found in a study of vaccination and CD4 T cells after COVID-19. Whole-study context: Control cultures received a CEFX pool, an HIV-1 Nef pool, or no peptide.

The CDR3 runs to 14 residues. V was shortened by 1 base and J by 4 bases, with 5 bases between the two germline ends. Germline V lookup: CDR1 SEHNR, CDR2 FQNEAQ (reference sequence). Oncomine TCR Beta short-read sequencing was applied to DNA from cultured CD4+ T cells. The template was genomic DNA from cultured CD4+ T cells. TCRdb independently ran MiXCR on the PCR reads; one entry per CDR3 protein. The sample includes more than 9,500 distinct CDR3 sequences, under 45% of them seen just once. Documented treatment: roughly ten-day PBMC culture with coronavirus spike peptide pools or control peptides (ViraFEST assay). The unexposed donor provided CD4+ T cells, which were taken before the COVID-19 pandemic (2011-2018). This clonotype is medium-sized (0.01 to 0.1%) in the sample. Its target is unknown.

The sequenced sample consisted of CD4+ T cells from blood, cultured in vitro. This sequence originates from a human donor in good health. This chain links TRBV7-9 with TRBJ1-6; D gene unclear. The CDR3 is CASSLEQYNSPLHF. DNA of the CDR3: TGTGCCAGCAGCTTAGAACAGTATAATTCACCCCTCCACTTT.